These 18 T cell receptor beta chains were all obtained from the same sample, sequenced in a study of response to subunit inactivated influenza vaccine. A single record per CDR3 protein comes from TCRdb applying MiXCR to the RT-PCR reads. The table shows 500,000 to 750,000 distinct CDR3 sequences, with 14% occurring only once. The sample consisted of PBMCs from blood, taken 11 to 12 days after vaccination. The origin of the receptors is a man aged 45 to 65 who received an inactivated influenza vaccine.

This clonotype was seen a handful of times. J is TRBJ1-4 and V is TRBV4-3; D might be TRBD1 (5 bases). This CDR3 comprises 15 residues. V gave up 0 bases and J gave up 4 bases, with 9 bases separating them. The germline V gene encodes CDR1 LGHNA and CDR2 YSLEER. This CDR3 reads CASSQDGGDNEKLFF. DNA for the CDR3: TGCGCCAGCAGCCAAGATGGGGGAGATAATGAAAAACTGTTTTTT.

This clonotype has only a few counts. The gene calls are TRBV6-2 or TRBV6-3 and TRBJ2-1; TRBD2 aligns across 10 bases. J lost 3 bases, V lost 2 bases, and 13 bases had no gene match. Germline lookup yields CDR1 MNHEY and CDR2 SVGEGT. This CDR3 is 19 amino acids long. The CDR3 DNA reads TGTGCCAGCAGTTACCAGTCAGGAGTGACTAGCGGGCTCTACAATGAGCAGTTCTTC. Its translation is CASSYQSGVTSGLYNEQFF.

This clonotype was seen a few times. The CDR3 DNA reads TGTGCCAGCAGTTTCGGAGGACAGGGGGATACCATTCAGTACTTC. It is translated as CASSFGGQGDTIQYF. The V and J genes are TRBV28 and TRBJ2-4, with 10 bases that match TRBD1. The germline V gene encodes CDR1 MDHEN and CDR2 SYDVKM. Trimming removed 3 bases from V and 9 bases from J; junction bases left unmatched: 8. The length of the CDR3 is 15 residues.

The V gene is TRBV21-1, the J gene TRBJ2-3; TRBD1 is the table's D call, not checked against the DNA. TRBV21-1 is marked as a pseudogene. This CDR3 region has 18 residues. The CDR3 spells CASSNPRTKGISTDTQYF. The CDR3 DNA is TGTGCCAGCAGCAACCCAAGAACGAAGGGGATTAGCACAGATACGCAGTATTTT.

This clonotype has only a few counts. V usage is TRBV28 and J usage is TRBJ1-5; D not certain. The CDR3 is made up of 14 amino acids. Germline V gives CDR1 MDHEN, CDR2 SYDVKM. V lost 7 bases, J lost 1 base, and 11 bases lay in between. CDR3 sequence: CASTLRWSNQPQHF. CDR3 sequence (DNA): TGTGCCAGCACCCTGCGGTGGAGCAATCAGCCCCAGCATTTT.

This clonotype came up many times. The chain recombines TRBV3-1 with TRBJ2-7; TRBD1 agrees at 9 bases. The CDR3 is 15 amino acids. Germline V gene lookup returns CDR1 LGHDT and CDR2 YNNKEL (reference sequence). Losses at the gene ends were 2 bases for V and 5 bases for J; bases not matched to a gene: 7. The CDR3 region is CASSQIWTGDHEQYF. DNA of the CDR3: TGTGCCAGCAGCCAAATCTGGACAGGGGACCACGAGCAGTACTTC.

The CDR3 reads CASSLGLQTQETQYF. CDR3 DNA: TGTGCCAGCAGCTTAGGTTTACAGACCCAAGAGACCCAGTACTTC. The chain couples TRBV7-2 to TRBJ2-5; D call uncertain. V was trimmed by 1 base and J by 1 base, leaving 10 bases between them. CDR3 length equals 15 residues. Germline V gives CDR1 SGHTA, CDR2 FQGNSA.

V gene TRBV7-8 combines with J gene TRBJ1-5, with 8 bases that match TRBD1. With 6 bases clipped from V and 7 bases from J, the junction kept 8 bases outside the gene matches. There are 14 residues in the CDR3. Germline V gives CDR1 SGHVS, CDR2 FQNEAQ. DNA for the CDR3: TGTGCCAGCAGGGACAGGGCTGGAAACCAGCCCCAGCATTTT. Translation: CASRDRAGNQPQHF.

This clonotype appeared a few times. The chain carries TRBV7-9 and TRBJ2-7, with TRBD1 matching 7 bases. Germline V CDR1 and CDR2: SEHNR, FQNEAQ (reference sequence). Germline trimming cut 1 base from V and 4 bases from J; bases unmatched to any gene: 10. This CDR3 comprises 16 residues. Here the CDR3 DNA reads TGTGCCAGCAGCTTAGGGGCAGGGACAGCCTTTTACGAGCAGTACTTC. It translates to CASSLGAGTAFYEQYF.

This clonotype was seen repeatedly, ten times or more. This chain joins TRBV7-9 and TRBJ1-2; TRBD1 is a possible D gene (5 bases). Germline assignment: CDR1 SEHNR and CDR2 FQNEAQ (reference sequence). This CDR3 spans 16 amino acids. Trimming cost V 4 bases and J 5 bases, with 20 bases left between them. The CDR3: CASSSEQEALGYGYTF. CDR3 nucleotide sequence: TGTGCCAGCAGCTCGGAACAGGAAGCCCTTGGGTATGGCTACACCTTC.

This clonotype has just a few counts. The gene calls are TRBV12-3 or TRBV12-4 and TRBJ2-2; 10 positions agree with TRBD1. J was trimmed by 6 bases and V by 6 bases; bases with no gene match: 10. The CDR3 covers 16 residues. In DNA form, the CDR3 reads TGTGCCAGCAGACGTCCGGGACAGGGGTTCTCCGGGGAGCTGTTTTTT. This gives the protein CASRRPGQGFSGELFF.

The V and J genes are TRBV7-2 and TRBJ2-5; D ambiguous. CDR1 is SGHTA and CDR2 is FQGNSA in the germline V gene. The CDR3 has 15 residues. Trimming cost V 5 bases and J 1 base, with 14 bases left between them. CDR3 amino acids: CASSPRGPTQETQYF. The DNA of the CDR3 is TGTGCCAGCAGCCCCCGCGGACCCACCCAAGAGACCCAGTACTTC.

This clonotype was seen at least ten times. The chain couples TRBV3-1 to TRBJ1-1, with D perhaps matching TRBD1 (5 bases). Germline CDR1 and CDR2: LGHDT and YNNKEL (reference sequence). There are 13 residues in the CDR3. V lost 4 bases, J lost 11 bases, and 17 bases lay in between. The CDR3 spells CASSPSETGAAFF. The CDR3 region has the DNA TGTGCCAGCAGCCCGTCGGAAACCGGGGCGGCTTTCTTT.

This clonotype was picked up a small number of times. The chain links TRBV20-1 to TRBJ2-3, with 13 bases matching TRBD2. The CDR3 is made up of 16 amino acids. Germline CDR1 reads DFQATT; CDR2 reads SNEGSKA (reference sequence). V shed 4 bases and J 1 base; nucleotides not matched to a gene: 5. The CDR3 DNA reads TGCAGTGCTAAACTAGCGGGAGGGCCTCGCACAGATACGCAGTATTTT. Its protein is CSAKLAGGPRTDTQYF.

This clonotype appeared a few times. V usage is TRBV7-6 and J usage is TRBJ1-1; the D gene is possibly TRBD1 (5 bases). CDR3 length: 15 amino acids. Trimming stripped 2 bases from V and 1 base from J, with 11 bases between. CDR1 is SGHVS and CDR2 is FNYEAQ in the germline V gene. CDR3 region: CASSLFVGQNTEAFF. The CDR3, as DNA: TGTGCCAGCAGCTTATTTGTCGGACAGAACACTGAAGCTTTCTTT.

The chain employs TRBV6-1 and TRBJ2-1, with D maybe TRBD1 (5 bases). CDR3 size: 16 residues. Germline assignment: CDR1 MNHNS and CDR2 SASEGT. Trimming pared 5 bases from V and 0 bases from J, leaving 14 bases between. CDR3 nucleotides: TGTGCCAGCAGTATGCGACAGACAAACTCCTACAATGAGCAGTTCTTC. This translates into CASSMRQTNSYNEQFF.

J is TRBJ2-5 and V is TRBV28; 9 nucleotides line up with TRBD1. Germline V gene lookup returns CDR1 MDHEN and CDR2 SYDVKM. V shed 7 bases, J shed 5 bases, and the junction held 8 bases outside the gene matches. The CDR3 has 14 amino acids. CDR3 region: CASNLQGAEETQYF. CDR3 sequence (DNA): TGTGCCAGCAATCTACAGGGGGCCGAGGAGACCCAGTACTTC.

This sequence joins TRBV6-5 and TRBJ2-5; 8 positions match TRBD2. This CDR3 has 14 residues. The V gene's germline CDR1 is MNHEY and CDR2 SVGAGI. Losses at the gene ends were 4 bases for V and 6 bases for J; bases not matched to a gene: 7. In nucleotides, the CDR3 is TGTGCCAGCAGTTTATATAGCGGGGTGAAGACCCAGTACTTC. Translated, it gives CASSLYSGVKTQYF.